Listed here are 17 T cell receptor beta chains from one sample, sequenced in a study of cytomegalovirus exposure and HLA in healthy donors. The PCR used 60 Vbeta and 13 Jbeta primers. Data came from immunoSEQ multiplex PCR; TCRdb stores just in-frame clones and leaves some out. The sample holds roughly 250,000 clones, approximately 84% seen once. Sequencing input: PBMCs. The source of these receptors is a woman between 35 and 50 years old in good health and CMV-seropositive.

This chain joins TRBV11-3 and TRBJ2-7, with D possibly matching TRBD1 (5 bases). The CDR3 length is 14 residues. Trimming stripped 3 bases from V and 3 bases from J, with 12 bases between. CDR1 is SGHNT, CDR2 YENEEA, per germline. The CDR3, as DNA: TGTGCCAGCAGCTTGTCCGGCAGGGACTACGAGCAGTACTTC. Protein product: CASSLSGRDYEQYF.

The chain has TRBV9 and TRBJ2-2; D is possibly TRBD2 (8 bases). Trimming stripped 3 bases from V and 7 bases from J, with 19 bases between. Germline loops: CDR1 SGDLS, CDR2 YYNGEE. CDR3 length equals 16 residues. The CDR3 DNA sequence: TGTGCCAGCAGCGCCAGCGGGAGTCAGGGGGGCGGGGAGCTGTTTTTT. Translation: CASSASGSQGGGELFF.

This chain joins TRBV19 and TRBJ2-2, with 7 bases fitting TRBD2. The CDR3 totals 16 residues. The ends lost 7 bases at V and 2 bases at J; junction bases unmatched: 10. Per the germline V gene, CDR1 is LNHDA and CDR2 is SQIVND (reference sequence). The CDR3 DNA reads as TGTGCCAGTAACGGGTTTCTAGCGGCAAACACCGGGGAGCTGTTTTTT. As protein: CASNGFLAANTGELFF.

The rearrangement uses TRBV2 and TRBJ2-1, with D possibly TRBD1 on 5 matching bases. V was pared by 6 bases and J by 6 bases, with 18 bases between. The CDR3 is 15 residues long. Germline V gives CDR1 SNHLY, CDR2 FYNNEI. The CDR3 is CASSPQGPPPNEQFF. CDR3 in DNA: TGTGCCAGCAGCCCGCAGGGCCCTCCTCCCAATGAGCAGTTCTTC.

This clone has a single count. The chain couples TRBV7-6 to TRBJ2-7; the D gene is possibly TRBD1 (5 bases). The CDR3 runs to 12 residues. V lost 5 bases and J 6 bases, leaving 11 bases between the germline ends. The germline V gene has CDR1 SGHVS and CDR2 FNYEAQ. The DNA for the CDR3 is TGTGCCAGCAGCACAAGTGGGGCCGAGCAGTACTTC. Its protein is CASSTSGAEQYF.

The chain combines TRBV5-8 with TRBJ2-7, with 8 bases matching TRBD2. V shed 2 bases and J 3 bases; nucleotides not matched to a gene: 10. This CDR3 spans 16 amino acids. The V gene's germline CDR1 is SGHTS and CDR2 YDEGEE. For the CDR3, the DNA is TGTGCCAGCAGCTTCGGGGAGCGGGAGTATATCTACGAGCAGTACTTC. Translation gives CASSFGEREYIYEQYF.

This clone was recorded only once. J is TRBJ2-5 and V is TRBV4-2; 8 nucleotides line up with TRBD2. V was clipped by 0 bases and J by 11 bases; unmatched bases: 14. CDR1 is LGHNA, CDR2 YNFKEQ, per germline. The CDR3 has 16 residues. The chain's CDR3 is CASSQDFEAGGWEQYF. CDR3 nucleotides: TGTGCCAGCAGCCAAGATTTTGAGGCGGGAGGCTGGGAGCAGTACTTC.

The chain combines TRBV5-5 with TRBJ2-7; TRBD2 matches at 10 bases. The CDR3 is made up of 16 amino acids. Germline V gene sequence: CDR1 SGHKS, CDR2 YYEKEE (reference sequence). V was clipped by 9 bases and J by 1 base; unmatched bases: 13. CDR3 bases: TGTGCCACCTCCGACCCCCGGACTAGCGGTTCCTACGAGCAGTACTTC. The encoded protein is CATSDPRTSGSYEQYF.

The chain is built from TRBV5-1 and TRBJ1-4, with 8 bases that match TRBD1. The CDR3 consists of 14 residues. From germline, CDR1 is SGHRS and CDR2 YFSETQ. With 2 bases clipped from V and 8 bases from J, the junction kept 5 bases outside the gene matches. CDR3 protein: CASSFGQGREKLFF. The CDR3 DNA reads as TGCGCCAGCAGCTTTGGACAGGGAAGAGAAAAACTGTTTTTT.

The chain is built from TRBV9 and TRBJ2-2; D remains ambiguous. CDR1 is SGDLS and CDR2 is YYNGEE in the germline V gene. The V end lost 3 bases, the J end lost 0 bases, and 12 bases lay between the germline ends. The CDR3 covers 16 residues. CDR3 region: CASSALQITNTGELFF. In DNA form, the CDR3 reads TGTGCCAGCAGCGCCCTCCAGATAACGAACACCGGGGAGCTGTTTTTT.

The chain carries TRBV28 and TRBJ2-7, with D possibly matching TRBD1 (6 bases). Germline V gene lookup returns CDR1 MDHEN and CDR2 SYDVKM. CDR3 length equals 14 residues. The V and J ends lost 6 bases and 2 bases respectively, with 14 bases between them. The CDR3 loop is CASRGSRGTYEQYF. CDR3 nucleotides: TGTGCCAGCAGGGGATCCAGGGGAACCTACGAGCAGTACTTC.

This rearrangement joins TRBV19 to TRBJ1-5, with unresolved D. Germline CDR1 LNHDA, CDR2 SQIVND (reference sequence). The V gene lost 4 bases and the J gene lost 3 bases, with 13 bases spanning the gap. This CDR3 is 15 amino acids long. DNA for the CDR3: TGTGCCAGTAGTAACATTGAGGGAGACAATCAGCCCCAGCATTTT. Translated: CASSNIEGDNQPQHF.

This sequence joins TRBV11-3 and TRBJ2-1; 9 nucleotides match TRBD2. The length of the CDR3 is 16 residues. The germline CDR1 and CDR2 sequences are SGHNT and YENEEA. Trimming took 0 bases from V and 6 from J; bases not matched to a gene: 6. The CDR3 here is CASSLEASSGTNEQFF. In DNA, the CDR3 is TGTGCCAGCAGCTTAGAAGCGTCTAGCGGGACCAATGAGCAGTTCTTC.

This clone occurred once. The V call is TRBV9, the J call TRBJ2-7, with TRBD2 identical over 9 bases. The germline CDR1 and CDR2 sequences are SGDLS and YYNGEE. This CDR3 comprises 16 residues. V was clipped by 4 bases and J by 7 bases; unmatched bases: 15. The CDR3 protein is CASSPGLAKGLGEQYF. The CDR3 coding sequence is TGTGCCAGCAGCCCGGGACTAGCAAAGGGGTTAGGGGAGCAGTACTTC.

V gene TRBV4-3 combines with J gene TRBJ2-5; 9 bases are shared with TRBD1. Germline V gene lookup returns CDR1 LGHNA and CDR2 YSLEER. This CDR3 has 16 amino acids. The V gene end was trimmed by 3 bases and the J gene end by 4 bases; junction bases not matched to a gene: 9. The DNA for the CDR3 is TGCGCCAGCAGCCACCAAAATACAGGGGGCCCAGAGACCCAGTACTTC. Amino acid sequence: CASSHQNTGGPETQYF.

The table lists this clone with a few counts. The chain carries TRBV7-9 and TRBJ2-4, with D perhaps matching TRBD1 (6 bases). V was pared by 1 base and J by 10 bases, with 8 bases between. The CDR3 is made up of 12 amino acids. Germline V gene data show CDR1 as SEHNR and CDR2 as FQNEAQ (reference sequence). The DNA of the CDR3 is TGTGCCAGCAGCTTAGTTGGACAGATTCAGTACTTC. It translates to CASSLVGQIQYF.

V gene TRBV27 combines with J gene TRBJ2-2, with D possibly TRBD2 on 6 matching bases. The CDR3 is made up of 17 amino acids. V lost 7 bases, J lost 4 bases, and 22 bases lay in between. CDR1 and CDR2 from the germline V gene are MNHEY and SMNVEV (reference sequence). The CDR3 nucleotides read TGTGCCAGCACCCTAGGGGAGGCGGGAAGAAGCACCGGGGAGCTGTTTTTT. Translation gives CASTLGEAGRSTGELFF.